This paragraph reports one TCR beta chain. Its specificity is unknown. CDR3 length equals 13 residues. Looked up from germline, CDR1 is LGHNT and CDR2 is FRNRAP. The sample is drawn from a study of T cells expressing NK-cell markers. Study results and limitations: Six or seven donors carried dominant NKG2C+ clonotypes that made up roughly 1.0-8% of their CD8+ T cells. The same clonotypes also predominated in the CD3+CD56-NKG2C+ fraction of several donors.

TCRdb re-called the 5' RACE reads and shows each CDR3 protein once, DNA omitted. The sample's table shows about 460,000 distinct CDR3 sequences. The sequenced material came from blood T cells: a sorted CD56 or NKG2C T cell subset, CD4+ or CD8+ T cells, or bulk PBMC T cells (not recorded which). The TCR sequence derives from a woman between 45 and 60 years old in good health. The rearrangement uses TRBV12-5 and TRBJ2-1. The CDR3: CASGLALLREQFF.